This entry features one T cell receptor beta chain sequence. No antigen is known for it. These data come from a study of cytomegalovirus exposure and HLA in healthy donors (dated 2017 in TCRdb). Describing the broader study: According to an earlier analysis of 587 of the donors, some 180 million T cells yielded 117 million unique TCR beta sequences and 250 to 350 Gb of sequence data. The number of donors typed differed by locus, with 629-630 for A, B, C, DRB1 and DQB1, more than 500 for DQA1, 600 to 610 for DPA1, and roughly 450 for DPB1. A separate validation cohort of 100 to 150 different subjects was used in addition to the 666-subject first cohort. On average, about 200,000 unique TCR beta nucleotide sequences were sequenced per donor among 398 genotyped donors of the cohort, with about 17% of those sequences being non-productive. Both class I and class II loci were covered by HLA typing, at four-digit resolution. To predict cytomegalovirus infection status, the study combined high-throughput TCR immunosequencing, statistical association of individual TCRs with disease status, and machine learning. Because of strong linkage in the cohort, 5 or 6 DR-DQ haplotypes were treated as single units for association and clustering. The genetic ancestry cluster associated with self-reported Caucasian donors included 81% of the roughly 400 genotyped donors. The study profiled the T cell repertoires of around 700 subjects by immunosequencing and related them to cytomegalovirus serostatus. The later analysis used no new phenotypic data to find candidate immune exposures, relying instead on TCR beta sequences and their occurrence across donors. A later genetic analysis used genome-wide SNP genotypes for about 60% of the roughly 700 donors, treating that subset as a discovery cohort. The study was designed to test whether signatures of past pathogen exposure could be identified by cataloging public T cell receptors. A later analysis re-examined previously published TCR beta repertoires from roughly 720 donors and added high-resolution HLA genotyping to investigate patterns of TCR occurrence. Roughly 300 gigabases of sequencing data and 70 million to 85 million unique TCR sequences were included in an early release covering around 600 HLA-typed donors. Donor age, sex, ethnicity and CMV serostatus were compiled alongside the repertoire data. An earlier analysis of roughly 600 of the donors used high-throughput TCR beta sequencing to judge whether each TCR beta V gene segment behaved as functional or pseudogenic. All discovery cohort repertoires had been generated on a single sequencing platform.

The CDR3 covers 17 residues, taking in both the cysteine and the phenylalanine. Only the CDR3 part of the read is kept: 51 bases, read in frame from the first base. V is cut back by 3 bases and J by 4 bases, with 9 bases in the junction unmatched. CDR1 and CDR2 are drawn from the germline V gene: MNHNS, SASEGT. Library preparation was by the immunoSEQ multiplex PCR assay. A mixture of 60 forward primers for TCR Vbeta segments and 13 reverse primers for TCR Jbeta segments was used in the multiplex PCR. The CDR3 region of rearranged TCR beta genes was amplified from genomic DNA with a multiplex PCR assay. On the Illumina HiSeq System, the amplified TCR beta libraries were sequenced as 87-base-pair reads. The study's processing was this. Across the 500 to 750 repertoires, a later analysis counted some 81 million unique TCR beta chains, around 11 million of which were shared by at least two donors. A nearest-neighbor algorithm error-corrected the raw reads and collapsed the reads into unique sequences, merging closely related sequences to remove PCR and sequencing errors. To assign V, D and J gene segments, CDR3 sequences were aligned to IMGT reference sequences. For a sequence to be retained, a match of at least six nucleotides to both a V gene segment and a J gene segment was required. A rearrangement was called productive if the CDR3 had no stop codons and remained in frame with V and J, and every other rearrangement was called non-productive. CDR3 was defined by IMGT convention, running from the second conserved V-encoded cysteine to the conserved J-encoded phenylalanine. The earlier analysis of roughly 590 of the donors excluded sequences that lacked an unambiguous match to a single V gene segment. In an earlier analysis of some 590 of the donors, a V segment was called functional when productive rearrangements were above 56.7%, and segregating when the standard deviation between donors exceeded 5%. A statistical classification framework was developed to diagnose cytomegalovirus status using the catalog of TCR beta chain sequences. A later analysis assigned V and J genes by comparing TCR nucleotide sequences with IMGT/GENE-DB human TR gene sequences. Using the TCRdist pipeline, a later analysis assigned CDR3 sequences along with most-parsimonious VDJ recombination scenarios. In a later analysis, each TCR beta chain was defined by its CDR3 amino acid sequence together with its V-gene family, and reads without a unique V-gene family were excluded. A later analysis removed 600 or so highly shared, low-generation-probability nucleotide sequences to deal with suspected cross-contamination and a sequencing artifact. In a later analysis, a clonal expansion index for each public chain was calculated from normalized within-repertoire ranks of inferred template counts. Generation probabilities in a later analysis came from a VDJ recombination model fitted to out-of-frame rearrangements, and those results were checked against IGoR. In a later analysis, TCR-TCR, TCR-HLA and TCR-CMV co-occurrence was scored with hypergeometric tests, and a repertoire-size bias correction was applied to TCR pairs. To estimate false discovery rates, a later analysis permuted the HLA or CMV assignments 20 times. In a later analysis, co-occurring TCRs were grouped using DBSCAN, with TCRdist sequence similarity added in when clustering inside HLA-allele-positive subsets. For co-occurrence clustering, repertoires with fewer than 30,000 or more than 120,000 public chains were excluded, along with roughly 5 repertoires with anomalous nucleotide sharing. Drawn from immuneACCESS, this table holds only the in-frame rearrangements with V and J called that TCRdb kept. Clones are partly lost; checked studies trace under half to an unresolved V gene and leave the rest unexplained. Clonal size and the V and J genes are those of that table, whereas D and trimming came from the DNA. The table kept for this sample lists over 150,000 clones. The ten largest clones add up to 0.65% to 0.75% of the sample.

The research as a whole found: In an earlier analysis of some 500 of the donors, most TCR beta V segments appeared in productive rearrangements about 87% or about 30% of the time, broadly matching IMGT annotations. A further reported finding was that TCR beta sequences accurately predicted the HLA-A and HLA-B alleles for most subjects in the first cohort. Correlated functional status among segregating V segments might be attributable to linkage disequilibrium, but an unknown experimental factor could not be ruled out. Cytomegalovirus status was reported to be diagnosed by the classifier with high specificity and sensitivity in both the original and validation cohorts. In a later analysis, most CMV-associated TCR beta chains were found to appear HLA-restricted, with HLA associations seemingly driven largely by CMV exposure. Because counts were too low, roughly 17 rarely observed V segments, including chromosome 9 orphons, were left out of the earlier analysis of roughly 600 of the donors. An association between a missense DCLRE1C variant and V-gene and J-gene trimming of TCR beta chains was found in a later genetic analysis and replicated in an independent cohort. In this cohort, only TCR beta chains were sequenced, and detectable features were limited by the absence of alpha or paired-chain data. In a later analysis, TCR association rates were found to vary across HLA loci, with the most associated TCRs seen for DRB1 alleles and the fewest for HLA-C alleles. A later analysis found that HLA-associated TCR beta chains were more clonally expanded and had lower generation probabilities than equally common non-associated chains. Because the 87-base-pair reads could not distinguish some IMGT-functional V segments, including TRBV6-2 and TRBV6-3, those segments were excluded. Roughly uniform sequencing depth across donors was assumed in presence/absence analyses, although this assumption may not hold. In a later analysis, some 17,000 TCR beta sequences were associated with specific HLA alleles at a false discovery rate of 0.05. Immune exposure information for the cohort was limited to CMV serostatus. The study gave a list of about 160 TCR beta chains associated with cytomegalovirus. HLA typing was unavailable for some donors at each locus, so association tests used only the typed subset. Most TCR sequences were seen in very few donors, while some public TCRs were found in many individuals. Strong co-occurrence of HLA alleles, especially DR and DQ, made assigning TCR associations to individual alleles difficult. The sequencing pipeline was judged likely to have produced a cluster of highly shared sequence variants as a technical artifact. According to a later genetic analysis, donors in an Asian-associated ancestry cluster had fewer N-insertions in productive TCRs than the approximately 700-donor mean. According to a later analysis, parvovirus B19, influenza, CMV and Epstein-Barr virus appeared linked to several top co-occurrence clusters. Three of the identified cytomegalovirus-associated TCR beta chains were confirmed in vitro to be specific for cytomegalovirus antigens. According to the authors, the approach could potentially be generalized to other disease states and immunological phenotypes.

In total, approximately 690 healthy bone marrow donors made up the cohort. All cohort members were sampled while nominally healthy, although unrecorded immune exposures were likely present. The donor was CMV seronegative and belonged to the group of over 300 seronegative cohort members. Each donor provided a peripheral blood sample, and peripheral blood mononuclear cells were used for TCR beta sequencing. Genomic DNA extraction from the blood cell samples was performed with the Qiagen DNeasy Blood Extraction Kit. The chain couples TRBV6-1 to TRBJ1-6; the central 7 bases match TRBD1. The sequence came from a boy aged 5-17 years in good health and CMV-seronegative. Sequencing used PBMCs. The CDR3 protein sequence reads: CASSEGQPFPYNSPLHF. The nucleotide sequence is TGTGCCAGCAGTGAGGGACAGCCGTTTCCTTATAATTCACCCCTCCACTTT.